The 14 T cell receptor beta chains reported below all come from one sample, sequenced in a study of blood T cell repertoires in COVID-19. TCRdb keeps only in-frame clones here, not all; method: immunoSEQ multiplex PCR. The sample includes 150,000 to 200,000 clones, 87% seen only once; the top ten take under 6%. The material sequenced was peripheral blood. The receptor source for this set is a human donor in a cohort sampled during active COVID-19.

V is TRBV7-2 and J is TRBJ1-2, with D possibly matching TRBD1 (5 bases). This CDR3 spans 15 amino acids. Germline V CDR1 and CDR2: SGHTA, FQGNSA. Trimming left V 5 bases short and J 7 bases short, with 20 bases between. The CDR3 here is CASSQSRGKAFGYTF. The CDR3 DNA follows: TGTGCCAGCAGCCAATCACGGGGGAAGGCGTTTGGCTACACCTTC.

The genes are TRBV19 and TRBJ2-3, with 16 positions matching TRBD2. V shed 5 bases, J shed 4 bases, and the junction held 9 bases outside the gene matches. Germline V lookup: CDR1 LNHDA, CDR2 SQIVND (reference sequence). The CDR3 is 18 amino acids. The CDR3 DNA reads as TGTGCCAGTAGTTCCTGGGGACTAGCGGGGGGGCCCCCAGATACGCAGTATTTT. It encodes CASSSWGLAGGPPDTQYF.

The chain links TRBV6-4 to TRBJ2-1, with TRBD2 matching 7 bases. Germline V lookup: CDR1 MRHNA, CDR2 SNTAGT. The trim removed 6 bases at V and 6 bases at J, leaving 5 bases unmatched. This CDR3 comprises 13 residues. CDR3: CASSDGEGNEQFF. The CDR3 DNA sequence: TGTGCCAGCAGCGACGGGGAGGGCAATGAGCAGTTCTTC.

The chain employs TRBV10-3 and TRBJ2-7; D is unclear. V was clipped by 8 bases and J by 3 bases, with 8 bases between them. The length of the CDR3 is 11 residues. The germline V gene has CDR1 ENHRY and CDR2 SYGVKD. CDR3 amino acids: CAIGEGYEQYF. Written as DNA, the CDR3 is TGTGCCATCGGAGAAGGCTACGAGCAGTACTTC.

The chain joins TRBV4-3 to TRBJ2-3, with 9 bases fitting TRBD2. Germline CDR1 LGHNA, CDR2 YSLEER. This CDR3 is 18 amino acids long. Trimming at V came to 0 bases and at J to 0 bases, leaving 7 bases not matched to a gene. DNA for the CDR3: TGCGCCAGCAGCCAAGAGGCGGGGGGGCCGTGGAGCACAGATACGCAGTATTTT. Translation gives CASSQEAGGPWSTDTQYF.

In its sample, this clone was seen once. This rearrangement joins TRBV24-1 to TRBJ2-7; D call uncertain. V gave up 3 bases and J gave up 2 bases, with 10 bases separating them. CDR3 size: 14 residues. Germline V CDR1 and CDR2: KGHDR, SFDVKD. DNA of the CDR3: TGTGCCACCAGTGATCCAGGCAACACCTACGAGCAGTACTTC. Its protein is CATSDPGNTYEQYF.

The V call is TRBV5-6, the J call TRBJ2-2; the match to TRBD2 covers 7 bases. This CDR3 contains 15 residues. V dropped 3 bases and J dropped 8; count of bases not matched to a gene: 10. Looked up from germline, CDR1 is SGHDT and CDR2 is YYEEEE. CDR3 nucleotides: TGTGCCAGCAGCTCGCTCGTTGCGGGGGTTGGGGAGCTGTTTTTT. Residues: CASSSLVAGVGELFF.

The genes are TRBV28 and TRBJ1-5; the match to TRBD1 covers 7 bases. Germline CDR1 reads MDHEN; CDR2 reads SYDVKM. The CDR3 length is 13 residues. Trimming took 5 bases from V and 7 from J; bases not matched to a gene: 5. The DNA for the CDR3 is TGTGCCAGCAGTACAGGGGAGGTGCAGCCCCAGCATTTT. Encoded protein: CASSTGEVQPQHF. The full variable domain, with the rest looked up from reference TRBV28 and TRBJ1-5, is DVKVTQSSRYLVKRTGEKVFLECVQDMDHENMFWYRQDPGLGLRLIYFSYDVKMKEKGDIPEGYSVSREKKERFSLILESASTNQTSMYLCASSTGEVQPQHFGDGTRLSIL.

The count of this clone is one. The rearrangement links TRBV7-2 to TRBJ1-4; 8 bases line up with TRBD1. V gave up 2 bases and J gave up 8 bases; unmatched junction bases: 1. Germline V gene lookup returns CDR1 SGHTA and CDR2 FQGNSA. The CDR3 covers 13 residues. The CDR3 protein is CASSLSGGEKLFF. The CDR3 DNA reads TGTGCCAGCAGCTTATCAGGGGGCGAAAAACTGTTTTTT.

In DNA form, the CDR3 reads TGTGCCAGCAGTTTGGCGGGAGGGCCCTCCGGGGAGCTGTTTTTT. Amino acid sequence: CASSLAGGPSGELFF. The chain carries TRBV28 and TRBJ2-2; 9 bases map to TRBD2. Trimming took 3 bases from V and 6 from J; bases not matched to a gene: 5. The CDR3 sequence is 15 residues long. Germline V gives CDR1 MDHEN, CDR2 SYDVKM.

This chain uses TRBV7-2 with TRBJ1-1; weak D call: TRBD1 (5 bases). V was shortened by 4 bases and J by 1 base, with 13 bases between the two germline ends. The germline gives CDR1 SGHTA, CDR2 FQGNSA. The CDR3 is 15 residues long. CDR3 loop: CASSSIGGGNTEAFF. Written as DNA, the CDR3 is TGTGCCAGCAGCTCGATCGGGGGGGGGAACACTGAAGCTTTCTTT.

The chain combines TRBV14 with TRBJ1-1; no firm D call. CDR3 length: 11 residues. V was clipped by 0 bases and J by 11 bases, with 7 bases between them. Germline values: CDR1 SGHDN, CDR2 FVKESK. This chain's CDR3 is CASSQDLVAFF. CDR3 bases: TGTGCCAGCAGCCAAGATCTAGTGGCTTTCTTT.

The chain joins TRBV18 to TRBJ1-1; D might be TRBD1 (5 bases). The V gene lost 3 bases and the J gene lost 6 bases, with 11 bases spanning the gap. Germline V gene lookup returns CDR1 KGHSH and CDR2 LQKENI. This CDR3 has 13 amino acids. DNA of the CDR3: TGTGCCAGCTCACCGGGGCTTGGGGCTGAAGCTTTCTTT. Amino acid sequence: CASSPGLGAEAFF.

The chain carries TRBV15 and TRBJ1-4; 8 positions match TRBD1. CDR3 length: 14 residues. V was clipped by 3 bases and J by 8 bases; unmatched bases: 5. Germline V lookup: CDR1 LNHNV, CDR2 YYDKDF (reference sequence). For the CDR3, the DNA is TGTGCCACCAGCAGGGACAGGGTGAGCGAAAAACTGTTTTTT. This translates into CATSRDRVSEKLFF.